A selection of T cell receptor beta chains follows, all from one sample in a study of blood T cell repertoires in COVID-19. Clones were read by immunoSEQ multiplex PCR, and TCRdb kept only the in-frame ones, dropping some. The table includes 84,000 or so clones, approximately 80% detected once. The sequencing sample was made of peripheral blood. The receptors originated from a woman older than 75 with acute or convalescent COVID-19. The conserved cysteine and the conserved F or W are not part of the CDR3 here. Clone sizes are given selectively: once, few, many, or a class where the clone is expanded.

J | V | size | CDR3
TRBJ1-1 | TRBV19 | . | ACLATGKGAEAF
TRBJ2-2 | TRBV9 | . | ASSVVGQTNTGELF
TRBJ1-6 | TRBV28 | . | ASSPQGQTHSYNSPLH
TRBJ2-5 | TRBV2 | . | ASSARGETQY
TRBJ1-1 | TRBV9 | . | ASSARDRKNTEAF
TRBJ1-3 | TRBV3-1/TRBV3-2 | . | ASSQPQGTGNTIY
TRBJ2-2 | TRBV19 | once | ASTRRDRGVGTGELF
TRBJ2-3 | TRBV11-2 | . | ASSSRPGEMRGRDTQY
TRBJ2-1 | TRBV9 | . | ASSASGEITYNEQF
TRBJ2-7 | TRBV3-1/TRBV3-2 | . | ASSQWAVPYEQY
TRBJ2-2 | TRBV30 | . | AWSALAGVTGELF
TRBJ1-1 | TRBV28 | . | ASSLGRSNTEAF
TRBJ1-2 | TRBV11-3 | . | ASSPRQGHGYT
TRBJ2-5 | TRBV7-2 | . | ASIEAAGGLETQY
TRBJ2-7 | TRBV5-8 | . | ASSLGEGLRYEQY
TRBJ1-2 | TRBV5-1 | few | ASSPGQGNGYT
TRBJ2-5 | TRBV7-2 | . | ASSLGGGAY
TRBJ1-6 | TRBV9 | few | ASSVVSDNSPLH
TRBJ1-2 | TRBV10-3 | . | AISDPGQFNYGYT
TRBJ1-2 | TRBV12-3/TRBV12-4 | . | ASSFDRNYGYT
TRBJ2-5 | TRBV5-1 | . | ASSLADGQETQY
TRBJ1-4 | TRBV28 | . | ASRLQGASNEKLF
TRBJ1-5 | TRBV7-2 | few | ASSLGSQGAGQPQH
TRBJ1-6 | TRBV3-1/TRBV3-2 | . | ASSQVRQGHSPLH
TRBJ2-3 | TRBV7-3 | . | ASSLHLEERTDTQY
TRBJ2-3 | TRBV19 | . | ASSQAPTSGSTDTQY
TRBJ2-7 | TRBV2 | . | ASSEGSWQAHSYEQY
TRBJ2-5 | TRBV7-8 | . | ASSFFSEGETQY
TRBJ2-2 | TRBV24-1 | few | ATSALDRDRSAGELF
TRBJ2-3 | TRBV13 | . | ASSPSTPQY
TRBJ2-2 | TRBV29-1 | . | SVEPPGLGRTGELF
TRBJ1-1 | TRBV6-2/TRBV6-3 | . | ASSYVQGAWNTEAF
TRBJ1-1 | TRBV9 | . | ASSPGVEGTEAF
TRBJ1-2 | TRBV5-5 | . | ASSSTGAYGYT
TRBJ2-1 | TRBV9 | few | ASSVTGTGTYNEQF
TRBJ1-4 | TRBV6-2/TRBV6-3 | . | ASSRDKGDRVVRGLF
TRBJ2-5 | TRBV30 | . | AWSTGGPSETQY
TRBJ1-1 | TRBV11-3 | . | ASSLEGQRGTEAF
TRBJ2-7 | TRBV6-5 | . | ASSLRDRGHYEQY
TRBJ2-1 | TRBV5-1 | . | ASSLGLAYNEQF
TRBJ2-7 | TRBV4-1 | . | ASSQEGQGLYEQY
TRBJ1-3 | TRBV5-1 | . | ASSFGQGAGGNTIY
TRBJ2-2 | TRBV29-1 | . | SAPLAGGHTGELF
TRBJ2-7 | TRBV27 | . | ASSRTGGGNEQY
TRBJ2-3 | TRBV11-3 | . | ASSLGSGATDTQY
TRBJ2-5 | TRBV7-8 | once | ASSPGRETQY
TRBJ1-5 | TRBV6-5 | . | ASSLGQGHQPQH